Each of the 29 T cell receptor beta chains below was sequenced from the same sample in a study of T cells in Graves' hyperthyroidism and ophthalmopathy. Using RNA transcripts as the source, TCR beta CDR3 regions were amplified. A set of HTBI primers served as the primers for a first-round RT-PCR of the TCR CDR3. A single record per CDR3 protein comes from TCRdb applying MiXCR to the multiplex PCR reads. The sample lists 400,000 or so distinct CDR3 sequences; 13% to 15% were seen once. Material for sequencing was blood. These receptor sequences come from a woman in her thirties with Graves' ophthalmopathy.

The chain links TRBV19 to TRBJ2-3, with 8 bases fitting TRBD1. Trimming at V came to 5 bases and at J to 2 bases, leaving 12 bases not matched to a gene. CDR1 is LNHDA and CDR2 is SQIVND in the germline V gene (reference sequence). The CDR3 has 17 amino acids. This CDR3 reads CASSYYFTGGPTDTQYF. The CDR3 DNA reads TGTGCCAGTAGTTATTACTTTACAGGGGGACCCACAGATACGCAGTATTTT.

This clonotype has ten or more counts. The genes are TRBV10-1 and TRBJ2-7; TRBD1 might be the D (5 bases). From germline, CDR1 is WNHNN and CDR2 SYGVQD (reference sequence). The CDR3 sequence is 14 residues long. V was cut by 6 bases and J by 2 bases, with 14 bases left in between. The CDR3 reads CASSTILTAYEQYF. The CDR3 DNA reads as TGCGCCAGCAGCACAATCTTGACAGCCTACGAGCAGTACTTC.

This clonotype was picked up many times. The rearrangement joins TRBV28 to TRBJ2-7; maybe TRBD1 (5 bases). Between the trimmed V and J ends, which lost 5 bases and 0 bases, there was a span of 8 bases. There are 13 residues in the CDR3. Germline V gene data show CDR1 as MDHEN and CDR2 as SYDVKM. The CDR3, as DNA: TGTGCCAGCAGTCGACAGCACTCCTACGAGCAGTACTTC. This sequence encodes CASSRQHSYEQYF.

This clonotype was counted at least ten times. The chain employs TRBV5-4 and TRBJ1-1; 7 positions match TRBD1. The junction had 5 bases not matched to a gene; V was cut back by 5 bases and J by 1 base. The germline gives CDR1 SGHNT, CDR2 YYREEE (reference sequence). This CDR3 is built from 14 residues. CDR3 bases: TGTGCCAGCAGACTAGGACAGGAGAACACTGAAGCTTTCTTT. Amino acid sequence: CASRLGQENTEAFF.

The sample holds many counts of this clonotype. The chain employs TRBV12-3 or TRBV12-4 and TRBJ2-1, with TRBD2 identical over 11 bases. V lost 7 bases and J lost 9; bases outside the gene matches: 14. CDR3 length: 16 residues. This CDR3 is CASILGGLAGGFEQFF. The DNA of the CDR3 is TGTGCCAGCATCCTGGGCGGGCTAGCGGGGGGTTTTGAGCAGTTCTTC.

This clonotype was seen repeatedly, ten times or more. V and J are TRBV18 and TRBJ1-2; 7 bases match TRBD1. Looked up from germline, CDR1 is KGHSH and CDR2 is LQKENI. V was pared by 3 bases and J by 6 bases, with 7 bases of the junction left unmatched. This CDR3 is 14 amino acids long. CDR3 sequence: CASSPTTGANGYTF. CDR3 DNA: TGTGCCAGCTCACCTACCACAGGGGCTAATGGCTACACCTTC. The whole variable domain, remainder taken from reference TRBV18 and TRBJ1-2, is NAGVMQNPRHLVRRRGQEARLRCSPMKGHSHVYWYRQLPEEGLKFMVYLQKENIIDESGMPKERFSAEFPKEGPSILRIQQVVRGDSAAYFCASSPTTGANGYTFGSGTRLTVV.

This clonotype was counted between two and nine times. One junction end does not reproduce the germline sequence, and a read error may be involved. This chain links TRBV7-2 with TRBJ2-1; 11 nucleotides agree with TRBD2. This CDR3 spans 17 amino acids. Germline V gene data show CDR1 as SGHTA and CDR2 as FQGNSA. The CDR3 sequence is CASSPNIAGGEYNERFF. CDR3 nucleotides: TGTGCCAGCAGCCCGAACATAGCGGGGGGGGAGTACAATGAGCGGTTCTTC.

This clonotype has at least ten counts. The V and J genes are TRBV11-3 and TRBJ2-1; D is perhaps TRBD2 (7 bases). V was pared by 3 bases and J by 3 bases, with 18 bases between. This CDR3 is built from 17 residues. Germline V gene sequence: CDR1 SGHNT, CDR2 YENEEA. The chain's CDR3 is CASSFRKGGGIYNEQFF. As DNA, the CDR3 is TGTGCCAGCAGCTTCCGGAAGGGGGGGGGTATCTACAATGAGCAGTTCTTC.

Worth noting for this clonotype: This clone may be a read error of a much larger clone one base away. The chain is built from TRBV6-2 or TRBV6-3 and TRBJ1-1; no clear D gene. This CDR3 contains 12 residues. The germline V and J ends were trimmed by 6 bases and 9 bases, with 14 bases remaining between them. The germline gives CDR1 MNHEY, CDR2 SVGEGT. The CDR3 coding sequence is TGTGCCAGCAGACCTCAGGCGGGAAAAGCTTTCTTT. As protein: CASRPQAGKAFF.

The CDR3 here is CASSPSHRKGEGLNSPLHF. The CDR3 DNA follows: TGTGCCAGCAGTCCCAGCCACCGAAAGGGGGAAGGTCTTAATTCACCCCTCCACTTT. The chain carries TRBV28 and TRBJ1-6, with D possibly TRBD1 on 6 matching bases. The CDR3 has 19 amino acids. V was shortened by 5 bases and J by 6 bases, with 26 bases between the two germline ends. Germline values: CDR1 MDHEN, CDR2 SYDVKM.

The chain combines TRBV9 with TRBJ2-1, with 7 bases fitting TRBD2. The junction had 7 bases not matched to a gene; V was cut back by 7 bases and J by 9 bases. CDR1 SGDLS and CDR2 YYNGEE come from the germline V gene. The CDR3 covers 12 residues. The CDR3 bases are TGTGCCAGCGAGTCTGTAGCGGGTGAGCAGTTCTTC. This gives the protein CASESVAGEQFF.

This clonotype was recorded many times. The rearrangement joins TRBV7-8 to TRBJ1-3, with TRBD1 matching 7 bases. Germline V gene data show CDR1 as SGHVS and CDR2 as FQNEAQ. CDR3 length: 16 residues. Trimming took 5 bases from V and 0 from J; bases not matched to a gene: 7. The CDR3 spells CASSGRDRSSGNTIYF. The CDR3 DNA sequence: TGTGCCAGCAGCGGGCGGGACAGATCCTCTGGAAACACCATATATTTT.

This clonotype was counted only a few times. This sequence joins TRBV7-9 and TRBJ1-1, with a tentative D call TRBD1 (5 bases). Germline V lookup: CDR1 SEHNR, CDR2 FQNEAQ (reference sequence). This CDR3 region has 15 residues. V dropped 5 bases and J dropped 7 bases, with 20 bases sitting between them. CDR3: CASSPGQGVSVEAFF. CDR3 in DNA: TGTGCCAGCAGCCCCGGACAAGGGGTGAGCGTTGAAGCTTTCTTT.

This clonotype was counted between two and nine times. A much more abundant neighbour one base away suggests this may be a read error. This chain links TRBV7-2 with TRBJ2-3; D call uncertain. This CDR3 is 12 amino acids long. The V gene lost 11 bases and the J gene lost 4 bases, with 13 bases spanning the gap. The germline gives CDR1 SGHTA, CDR2 FQGNSA. The CDR3 nucleotides read TGTGCCGGCGGTTGGCTCGCAGATACGCAGTATTTT. Its translation: CAGGWLADTQYF. Drawing the rest from reference TRBV7-2 and TRBJ2-3, the complete variable domain is GAGVSQSPSNKVTEKGKDVELRCDPISGHTALYWYRQSLGQGLEFLIYFQGNSAPDKSGLPSDRFSAERTGGSVSTLTIQRTQQEDSAVYLCAGGWLADTQYFGPGTRLTVL.

This clonotype was recorded at least ten times. The chain recombines TRBV6-1 with TRBJ2-3; TRBD1 might be the D (6 bases). CDR1 and CDR2 (germline): MNHNS, SASEGT. The V gene lost 6 bases and the J gene lost 3 bases, with 25 bases spanning the gap. The CDR3 has 18 amino acids. CDR3 amino acids: CASSTTGPNLFWTDTQYF. Written as DNA, the CDR3 is TGTGCCAGCAGCACGACAGGTCCAAACTTATTTTGGACAGATACGCAGTATTTT.

This clonotype was seen only a few times. Just one base apart from a much larger clone, this may be a read error. The chain employs TRBV12-3 or TRBV12-4 and TRBJ2-1; perhaps TRBD1 as D (6 bases). CDR3 length: 16 amino acids. The germline V and J ends were trimmed by 6 bases and 0 bases, with 15 bases remaining between them. The CDR3 region is CASSLSGTSSYNEQFF. The DNA for the CDR3 is TGTGCCAGCAGCCTCTCCGGGACAAGCTCCTACAATGAGCAGTTCTTC.

On this clonotype: This clone may be a read error of a much larger clone one base away. V usage is TRBV30 and J usage is TRBJ2-3, with 8 bases fitting TRBD2. Germline CDR1 GTSNPN, CDR2 SVGIG (reference sequence). The CDR3 runs 13 residues. The CDR3 DNA reads as TGTGCTATTTGGACTAGCCCCACAGTTACGCAGTATTTT. It yields the protein CAIWTSPTVTQYF.

This clonotype was counted many times. The rearrangement joins TRBV20-1 to TRBJ2-2, with 10 bases lining up with TRBD2. The CDR3 loop spans 18 amino acids. In germline, CDR1 is DFQATT, CDR2 SNEGSKA (reference sequence). The J segment lost 5 bases and the V segment lost 3 bases, leaving 15 bases of the junction unmatched. The CDR3 protein is CSASGFLAGATGTGELFF. The CDR3 nucleotides read TGCAGTGCTAGTGGGTTTCTAGCGGGGGCCACGGGGACCGGGGAGCTGTTTTTT.

This clonotype came up many times. J is TRBJ1-1 and V is TRBV11-2, with TRBD1 matching over 12 bases. The CDR3 loop spans 16 amino acids. V shed 4 bases, J shed 5 bases, and the junction held 8 bases outside the gene matches. Germline loops: CDR1 SGHAT, CDR2 FQNNGV. CDR3 residues: CASSSGTGGARTEAFF. The CDR3 nucleotides are TGTGCCAGCAGCTCCGGGACAGGGGGCGCACGGACTGAAGCTTTCTTT.

This clonotype was seen repeatedly, ten times or more. The genes are TRBV28 and TRBJ2-3, with D perhaps TRBD1 (6 bases). Germline V gene data show CDR1 as MDHEN and CDR2 as SYDVKM. This CDR3 spans 14 amino acids. The V gene lost 6 bases and the J gene lost 7 bases, with 17 bases spanning the gap. This CDR3 reads CASRRDTGRYTQYF. Here the CDR3 DNA reads TGTGCCAGCAGAAGGGACACTGGAAGATATACGCAGTATTTT.

With regard to this clonotype: With a much larger clone just one base away, this may be a read error. In this CDR3 the conserved last residue, phenylalanine or tryptophan, is missing, so a read error is likely. This chain uses TRBV10-3 with TRBJ1-5, with D hard to call. Germline loops: CDR1 ENHRY, CDR2 SYGVKD. There are 14 residues in the CDR3. The V end was cut by 9 bases, the J end by 0 bases, with 12 bases between. DNA of the CDR3: TGTGCCATTAGCCCGATTGGTAGCAATCAGCCCCAGCATCTT. It translates to CAISPIGSNQPQHL.

Many counts were recorded for this clonotype. V is TRBV12-3 or TRBV12-4 and J is TRBJ1-1; D gene uncertain. The CDR3 spans 13 residues. V was shortened by 2 bases and J by 4 bases, with 8 bases between the two germline ends. DNA of the CDR3: TGTGCCAGCAGTTTAATTTTAGGCACTGAAGCTTTCTTT. Translated: CASSLILGTEAFF.

This clonotype was observed at least ten times. The chain uses TRBV18 and TRBJ2-1; the D is unclear. The V and J ends lost 1 base and 8 bases respectively, with 9 bases between them. The CDR3 consists of 13 residues. The germline V gene encodes CDR1 KGHSH and CDR2 LQKENI. CDR3 sequence (DNA): TGTGCCAGCTCACCACGTACGGGTGATGAGCAGTTCTTC. This translates into CASSPRTGDEQFF.

In this sample, this clonotype turned up many times. The CDR3 loop is CAWSTGTGGTGELFF. The CDR3 DNA reads TGTGCCTGGAGTACCGGGACAGGGGGAACCGGGGAGCTGTTTTTT. The rearrangement joins TRBV30 to TRBJ2-2, with 11 nucleotides matching TRBD1. Germline CDR1 is GTSNPN and CDR2 is SVGIG (reference sequence). With 2 bases clipped from V and 5 bases from J, the junction kept 4 bases outside the gene matches. The CDR3 sequence is 15 residues long.

This clonotype was seen ten or more times. The V and J genes are TRBV28 and TRBJ1-1, with a weak D call TRBD1 (5 bases). Germline V CDR1 and CDR2: MDHEN, SYDVKM. Trimming cost V 1 base and J 7 bases, with 13 bases left between them. The CDR3 extends over 14 amino acids. In nucleotides, the CDR3 is TGTGCCAGCAGTTTATCGGCGGGGGGGGGTGAAGCTTTCTTT. It yields the protein CASSLSAGGGEAFF.

Worth noting for this clonotype: The conserved phenylalanine or tryptophan normally closing the CDR3 is absent here, so this likely arose from a read error. V usage is TRBV5-8 and J usage is TRBJ2-5; 8 positions agree with TRBD1. Germline-derived CDR1 and CDR2 are SGHTS and YDEGEE. V was pared by 4 bases and J by 0 bases, with 5 bases of the junction left unmatched. The CDR3 runs to 15 residues. Here the CDR3 DNA reads TGTGCCAGCAGCGGGACAGGAGGGTACCAAGAGACCCAGTACTCC. Its translation: CASSGTGGYQETQYS.

About this clonotype: With a much larger clone just one base away, this may be a read error. The gene calls are TRBV28 and TRBJ1-4; 8 bases align to TRBD1. V shed 5 bases, J shed 6 bases, and the junction held 2 bases outside the gene matches. There are 13 residues in the CDR3. CDR1 and CDR2 from the germline V gene are MDHEN and SYDVKM. The DNA for the CDR3 is TGTGCCAGCAGTGCAGGGGGCTATGAAAAACTGTTTTTT. This translates into CASSAGGYEKLFF.

For this clonotype: This may arise from a read error, as a much more abundant clone is one base away. This chain joins TRBV20-1 and TRBJ1-1; possible D gene TRBD1, 5 bases. The CDR3 has 14 residues. The germline V gene encodes CDR1 DFQATT and CDR2 SNEGSKA (reference sequence). The CDR3 is CSAKKDTMNAEAFF. The CDR3 DNA reads as TGCAGTGCTAAGAAGGACACCATGAACGCTGAAGCTTTCTTT.

The sample holds many counts of this clonotype. J is TRBJ1-3 and V is TRBV2; 7 bases agree with TRBD1. This CDR3 is 15 amino acids long. V gave up 8 bases and J gave up 3 bases; unmatched junction bases: 10. Germline V gene data show CDR1 as SNHLY and CDR2 as FYNNEI. In nucleotides, the CDR3 is TGTGCCAGCGCTCGGGAGGGGGCGAATGGAAACACCATATATTTT. Its protein is CASAREGANGNTIYF.